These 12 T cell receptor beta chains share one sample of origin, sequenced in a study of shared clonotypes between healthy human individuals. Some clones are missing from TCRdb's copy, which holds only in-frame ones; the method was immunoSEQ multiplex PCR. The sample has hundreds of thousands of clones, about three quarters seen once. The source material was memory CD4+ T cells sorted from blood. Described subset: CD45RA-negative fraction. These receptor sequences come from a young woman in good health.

CDR3 in amino acids: CASITPGLEGGELFF. DNA of the CDR3: TGTGCCAGCATTACGCCTGGGCTTGAGGGCGGGGAGCTGTTTTTT. The genes are TRBV7-2 and TRBJ2-2, with D maybe TRBD2 (5 bases). The germline gives CDR1 SGHTA, CDR2 FQGNSA. V was trimmed by 7 bases and J by 7 bases, leaving 19 bases between them. The CDR3 totals 15 residues.

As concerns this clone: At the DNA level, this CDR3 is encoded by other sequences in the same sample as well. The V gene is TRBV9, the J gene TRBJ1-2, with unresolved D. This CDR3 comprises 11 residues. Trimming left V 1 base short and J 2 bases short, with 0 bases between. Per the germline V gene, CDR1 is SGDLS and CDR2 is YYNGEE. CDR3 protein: CASSVNYGYTF. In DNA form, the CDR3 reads TGTGCCAGCAGCGTAAACTATGGCTACACCTTC.

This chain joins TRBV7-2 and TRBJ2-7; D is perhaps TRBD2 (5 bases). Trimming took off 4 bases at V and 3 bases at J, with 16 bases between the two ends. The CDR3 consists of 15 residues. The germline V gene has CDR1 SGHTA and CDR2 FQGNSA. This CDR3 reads CASSSRDLGYYEQYF. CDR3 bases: TGTGCCAGCAGCTCGAGGGATTTGGGATACTACGAGCAGTACTTC.

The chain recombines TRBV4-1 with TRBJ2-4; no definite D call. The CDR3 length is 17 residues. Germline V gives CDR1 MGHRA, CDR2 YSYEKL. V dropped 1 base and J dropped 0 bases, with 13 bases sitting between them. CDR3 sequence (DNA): TGCGCCAGCAGCCAAGGCAGGATTGAAGTAGCCAAAAACATTCAGTACTTC. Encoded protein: CASSQGRIEVAKNIQYF.

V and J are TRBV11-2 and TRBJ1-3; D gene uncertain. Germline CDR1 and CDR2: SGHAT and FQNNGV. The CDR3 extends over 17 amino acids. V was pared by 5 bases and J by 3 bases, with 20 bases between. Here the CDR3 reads CASSRGVPITYGNTIYF. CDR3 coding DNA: TGTGCCAGCAGCCGCGGGGTACCGATTACTTATGGAAACACCATATATTTT. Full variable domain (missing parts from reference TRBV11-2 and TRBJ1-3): EAGVAQSPRYKIIEKRQSVAFWCNPISGHATLYWYQQILGQGPKLLIQFQNNGVVDDSQLPKDRFSAERLKGVDSTLKIQPAKLEDSAVYLCASSRGVPITYGNTIYFGEGSWLTVV.

The CDR3 loop reads CASSLDEGKAFF. CDR3 bases: TGTGCCAGCAGCTTAGATGAGGGGAAAGCTTTCTTT. V usage is TRBV11-3 and J usage is TRBJ1-1; perhaps TRBD1 as D (5 bases). Germline assignment: CDR1 SGHNT and CDR2 YENEEA. Trimming cost V 0 bases and J 9 bases, with 8 bases left between them. The length of the CDR3 is 12 residues.

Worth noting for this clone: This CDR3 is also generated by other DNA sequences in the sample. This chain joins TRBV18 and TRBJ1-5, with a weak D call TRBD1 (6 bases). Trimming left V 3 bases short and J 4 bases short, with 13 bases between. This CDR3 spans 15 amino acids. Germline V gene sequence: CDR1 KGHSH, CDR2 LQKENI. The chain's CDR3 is CASSPSTGGNQPQHF. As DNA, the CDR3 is TGTGCCAGCTCACCCTCGACAGGAGGGAATCAGCCCCAGCATTTT.

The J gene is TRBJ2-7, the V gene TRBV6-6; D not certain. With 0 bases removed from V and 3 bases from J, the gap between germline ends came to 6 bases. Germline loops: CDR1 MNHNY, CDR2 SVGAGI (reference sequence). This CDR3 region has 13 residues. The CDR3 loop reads CASSYSTDYEQYF. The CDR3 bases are TGTGCCAGCAGTTACTCGACTGACTACGAGCAGTACTTC.

The CDR3 DNA reads TGTGCCAGCAGAGCAGGGTGGAACACCGGGGAGCTGTTTTTT. Translating it yields CASRAGWNTGELFF. V is TRBV27 and J is TRBJ2-2; D possibly corresponds to TRBD1 (5 bases). V lost 6 bases and J lost 1, with 9 bases in between. Germline lookup yields CDR1 MNHEY and CDR2 SMNVEV (reference sequence). This CDR3 is 14 amino acids long.

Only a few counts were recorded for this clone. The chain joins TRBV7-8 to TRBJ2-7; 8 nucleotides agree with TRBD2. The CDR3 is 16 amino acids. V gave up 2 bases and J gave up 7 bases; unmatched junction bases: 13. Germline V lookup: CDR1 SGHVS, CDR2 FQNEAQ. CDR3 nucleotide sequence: TGTGCCAGCAGCTTATTAGCGGGACTTGACTCTGGGGAGCAGTACTTC. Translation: CASSLLAGLDSGEQYF.

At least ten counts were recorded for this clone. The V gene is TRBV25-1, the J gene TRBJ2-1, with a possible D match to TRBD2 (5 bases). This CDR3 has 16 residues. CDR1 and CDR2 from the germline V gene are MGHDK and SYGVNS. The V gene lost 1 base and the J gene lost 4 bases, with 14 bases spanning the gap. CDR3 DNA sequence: TGTGCCAGCAGTGAATCGGTAGCCGGGATATACAATGAGCAGTTCTTC. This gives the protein CASSESVAGIYNEQFF. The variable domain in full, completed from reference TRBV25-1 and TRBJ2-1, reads EADIYQTPRYLVIGTGKKITLECSQTMGHDKMYWYQQDPGMELHLIHYSYGVNSTEKGDLSSESTVSRIRTEHFPLTLESARPSHTSQYLCASSESVAGIYNEQFFGPGTRLTVL.

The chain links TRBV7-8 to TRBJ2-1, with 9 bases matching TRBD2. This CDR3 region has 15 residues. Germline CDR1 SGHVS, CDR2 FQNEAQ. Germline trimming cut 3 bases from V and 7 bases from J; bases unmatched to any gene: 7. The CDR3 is CASSFVAGVRNEQFF. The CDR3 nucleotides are TGTGCCAGCAGCTTCGTAGCGGGAGTAAGGAATGAGCAGTTCTTC.